Listed here is a single T cell receptor beta chain. Its antigen remains unknown. CDR3 length equals 17 residues. Germline CDR1 SGHVS, CDR2 FNYEAQ. The V end was cut by 1 base, the J end by 0 bases, with 13 bases between. This sample is drawn from a study of T cell repertoires in cytomegalovirus infection. MiXCR, run by TCRdb on the reads, gives a single entry per CDR3 protein. The sample holds about 160,000 distinct CDR3 sequences, 20% to 25% seen once. The input for sequencing was CD8+ T cells from cultured PBMCs, taken from culture after CMV antigen stimulation. The chain recombines TRBV7-6 with TRBJ1-3; possible D gene TRBD1, 5 bases. The TCR sequence derives from a human donor in good health (CMV status not recorded). Some clones in this sample may be carry-over from other donors' samples. The CDR3 protein is CASSLDRGMSSGNTIYF. The CDR3, as DNA: TGTGCCAGCAGCTTAGACCGGGGGATGAGCTCTGGAAACACCATATATTTT.